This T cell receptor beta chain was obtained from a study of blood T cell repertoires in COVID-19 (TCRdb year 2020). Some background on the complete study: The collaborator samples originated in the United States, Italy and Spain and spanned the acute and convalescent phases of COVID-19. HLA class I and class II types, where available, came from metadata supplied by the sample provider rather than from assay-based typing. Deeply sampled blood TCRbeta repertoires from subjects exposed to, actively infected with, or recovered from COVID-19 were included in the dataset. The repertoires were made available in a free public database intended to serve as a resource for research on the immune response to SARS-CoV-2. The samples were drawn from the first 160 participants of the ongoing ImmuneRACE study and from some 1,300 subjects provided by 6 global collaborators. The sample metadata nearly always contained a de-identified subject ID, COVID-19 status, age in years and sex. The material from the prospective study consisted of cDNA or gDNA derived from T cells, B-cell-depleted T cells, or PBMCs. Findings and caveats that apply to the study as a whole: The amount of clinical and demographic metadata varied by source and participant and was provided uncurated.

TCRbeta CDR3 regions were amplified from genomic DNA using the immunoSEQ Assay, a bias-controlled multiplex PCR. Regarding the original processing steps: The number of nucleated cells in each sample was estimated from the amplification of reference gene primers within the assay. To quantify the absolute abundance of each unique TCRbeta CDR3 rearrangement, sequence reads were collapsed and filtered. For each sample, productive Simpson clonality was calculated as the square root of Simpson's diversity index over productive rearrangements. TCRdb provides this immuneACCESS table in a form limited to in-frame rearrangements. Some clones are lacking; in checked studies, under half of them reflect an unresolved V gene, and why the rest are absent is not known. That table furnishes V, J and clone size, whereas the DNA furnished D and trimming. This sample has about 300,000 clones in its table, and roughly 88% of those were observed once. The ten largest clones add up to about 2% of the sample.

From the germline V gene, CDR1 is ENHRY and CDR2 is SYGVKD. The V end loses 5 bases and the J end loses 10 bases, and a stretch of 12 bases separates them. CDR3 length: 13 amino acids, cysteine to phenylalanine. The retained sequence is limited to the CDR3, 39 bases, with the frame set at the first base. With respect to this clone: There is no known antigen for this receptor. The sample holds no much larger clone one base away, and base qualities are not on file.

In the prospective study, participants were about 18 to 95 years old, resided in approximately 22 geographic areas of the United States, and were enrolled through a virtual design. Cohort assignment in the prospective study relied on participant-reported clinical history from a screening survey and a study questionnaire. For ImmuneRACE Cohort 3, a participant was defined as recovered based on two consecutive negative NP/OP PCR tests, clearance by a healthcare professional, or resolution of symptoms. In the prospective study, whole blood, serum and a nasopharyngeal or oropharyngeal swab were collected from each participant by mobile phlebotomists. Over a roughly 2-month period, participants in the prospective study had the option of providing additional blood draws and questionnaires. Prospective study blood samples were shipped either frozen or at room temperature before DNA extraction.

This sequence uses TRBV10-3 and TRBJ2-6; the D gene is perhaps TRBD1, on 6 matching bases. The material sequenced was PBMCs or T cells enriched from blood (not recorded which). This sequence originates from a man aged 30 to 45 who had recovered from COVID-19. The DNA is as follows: TGTGCCATCAGTTCGGACCAGGGGAACGTCCTGACTTTC. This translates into CAISSDQGNVLTF.